A single T cell receptor beta chain is shown here with its context. Its target is not known. A junction boundary mismatches the germline segment, possibly from a read error. These data originate in a study of response to subunit inactivated influenza vaccine. TCRdb passed the RT-PCR reads through MiXCR, listing each CDR3 protein once. This sample has about half a million distinct CDR3 sequences; 7.6% occur once, and the top ten carry 13%. The CDR3 has 14 amino acids. CDR1 is LGHNA, CDR2 YSLEER, per germline. Study-wide results and limits: Authors suggested that a seasonal influenza vaccination recruits few new T cells each time.

This TCR derives from a man aged 50 to 69 who received an inactivated influenza vaccine. This chain uses TRBV4-3 with TRBJ1-3, with 7 bases aligning to TRBD1. The source was PBMCs from blood, collected less than 30 months after vaccination. CDR3 loop: CASSQDQGGNTIDF. The CDR3 DNA follows: TGCGCCAGCAGCCAAGACCAGGGGGGAAACACCATAGATTTT.